Below, 21 T cell receptor beta chains from the same sample are listed, as sequenced in a study of CD8+ T cells in alopecia areata listed by TCRdb under 2018. The time point label for this specimen denotes: baseline before oral tofacitinib. Library preparation was by the immunoSEQ multiplex PCR assay. For TCR sequencing, RNA was extracted from every sample and reverse transcribed into cDNA to serve as template. In its TCRdb copy, this immuneACCESS table keeps in-frame sequences only and misses some clones. Where compared with another copy, unresolved V genes explain less than half of these, and the others have no known cause. This sample lists about 200,000 clones; 57% were detected once. The ten largest clonotypes hold approximately 0.45% of the sample. The source was CD4+ T cells sorted from blood, collected at week 0. These receptor sequences come from a human donor with alopecia areata.

V is TRBV5-1 and J is TRBJ2-2, with TRBD2 matching over 7 bases. The V and J ends lost 2 bases and 6 bases, in that order; junction bases with no gene match: 7. In germline, CDR1 is SGHRS, CDR2 YFSETQ. This CDR3 comprises 15 residues. In nucleotides, the CDR3 is TGCGCCAGCAGCTTCCCCGCGGGAGCGTCCGGGGAGCTGTTTTTT. Protein product: CASSFPAGASGELFF.

The V call is TRBV19, the J call TRBJ1-2, with 8 bases identical to TRBD1. The J segment lost 0 bases and the V segment lost 3 bases, leaving 9 bases of the junction unmatched. CDR3 length equals 17 residues. Germline V gene sequence: CDR1 LNHDA, CDR2 SQIVND (reference sequence). CDR3 protein: CASSIAPQGGTNYGYTF. The CDR3, as DNA: TGTGCCAGTAGTATTGCCCCACAGGGGGGCACTAACTATGGCTACACCTTC.

V usage is TRBV30 and J usage is TRBJ2-1; 9 bases line up with TRBD2. CDR1 and CDR2 (germline): GTSNPN, SVGIG (reference sequence). V dropped 4 bases and J dropped 8; count of bases not matched to a gene: 6. The CDR3 contains 13 residues. CDR3 residues: CAWTGLAYDEQFF. The CDR3 bases are TGTGCCTGGACGGGACTAGCATACGATGAGCAGTTCTTC.

The rearrangement joins TRBV7-9 to TRBJ1-2, with 9 nucleotides matching TRBD1. The CDR3 covers 15 residues. Germline V gene data show CDR1 as SEHNR and CDR2 as FQNEAQ (reference sequence). V shed 1 base and J 5 bases; nucleotides not matched to a gene: 5. The CDR3 DNA reads TGTGCCAGCAGCTTAGGGGACAGGGTAATGTATGGCTACACCTTC. Translating it yields CASSLGDRVMYGYTF.

The V call is TRBV27, the J call TRBJ1-2; possible D gene TRBD1, 5 bases. CDR1 and CDR2 (germline): MNHEY, SMNVEV (reference sequence). The CDR3 totals 15 residues. The V end lost 1 base, the J end lost 3 bases, and 12 bases lay between the germline ends. The CDR3 nucleotides are TGTGCCAGCAGTTTATATGGGGGTGAAGACTATGGCTACACCTTC. It is translated as CASSLYGGEDYGYTF.

The chain carries TRBV27 and TRBJ2-2; a weak D match, TRBD2 (6 bases). Germline V gives CDR1 MNHEY, CDR2 SMNVEV (reference sequence). The V end was cut by 6 bases, the J end by 0 bases, with 20 bases between. The CDR3 loop spans 18 amino acids. CDR3 region: CASRPLVPGDANTGELFF. The CDR3 coding sequence is TGTGCCAGCAGACCACTTGTCCCGGGGGACGCGAACACCGGGGAGCTGTTTTTT.

The chain links TRBV7-9 to TRBJ1-5; a weak D match, TRBD1 (6 bases). The germline V gene has CDR1 SEHNR and CDR2 FQNEAQ (reference sequence). CDR3 length: 14 residues. V lost 4 bases and J 2 bases, leaving 9 bases between the germline ends. CDR3 sequence (DNA): TGTGCCAGCAGCTCGGGGGCCGGCAATCAGCCCCAGCATTTT. Its protein product is CASSSGAGNQPQHF.

This rearrangement joins TRBV5-1 to TRBJ1-1; D is undetermined. Germline V CDR1 and CDR2: SGHRS, YFSETQ. CDR3 length: 14 amino acids. Trimming took off 1 base at V and 1 base at J, with 8 bases between the two ends. The CDR3 spells CASSLPDPNTEAFF. CDR3 sequence (DNA): TGCGCCAGCAGCTTGCCAGACCCGAACACTGAAGCTTTCTTT.

Written as DNA, the CDR3 is TGTGCCAGCAGTGTTTTAGGAGGGACTGAAGCTTTCTTT. Protein product: CASSVLGGTEAFF. This chain links TRBV2 with TRBJ1-1; D is undetermined. Germline values: CDR1 SNHLY, CDR2 FYNNEI. This CDR3 is built from 13 residues. Trimming removed 4 bases at V and 5 bases at J, with 11 bases between.

A few counts support this clone. CDR3 sequence reads: CASSVVGQGFNQPQHF. The DNA for the CDR3 is TGTGCCAGCAGTGTCGTCGGGCAGGGCTTCAATCAGCCCCAGCATTTT. The V gene is TRBV6-1, the J gene TRBJ1-5; the D gene is possibly TRBD1 (5 bases). The CDR3 has 16 residues. Trimming took 4 bases from V and 3 from J, leaving 16 bases between them. CDR1 and CDR2 from the germline V gene are MNHNS and SASEGT.

The chain has TRBV7-2 and TRBJ2-1; D not resolved. Trimming removed 7 bases at V and 0 bases at J, with 13 bases between. Germline loops: CDR1 SGHTA, CDR2 FQGNSA. The CDR3 spans 15 residues. CDR3 in amino acids: CASNPRPSSYNEQFF. CDR3 nucleotides: TGTGCCAGCAACCCCCGCCCTAGCTCCTACAATGAGCAGTTCTTC.

The chain uses TRBV18 and TRBJ1-1; unclear D gene. Germline V gene lookup returns CDR1 KGHSH and CDR2 LQKENI. Trimming took 3 bases from V and 0 from J, leaving 17 bases between them. The CDR3 sequence is 17 residues long. The CDR3 DNA reads as TGTGCCAGCTCACCGTCTGCAATCCGGGAACTGAACACTGAAGCTTTCTTT. This sequence encodes CASSPSAIRELNTEAFF.

The chain joins TRBV7-2 to TRBJ2-2, with no clear D. Between the trimmed V and J ends, which lost 5 bases and 5 bases, there was a span of 12 bases. Looked up from germline, CDR1 is SGHTA and CDR2 is FQGNSA. This CDR3 contains 14 residues. The CDR3 nucleotides are TGTGCCAGCAGCCCCGGCCCCTTAACCGGGGAGCTGTTTTTT. Protein sequence: CASSPGPLTGELFF.

The gene calls are TRBV30 and TRBJ2-7, with a tentative D call TRBD1 (5 bases). Trimming took 4 bases from V and 2 from J, leaving 15 bases between them. This CDR3 has 14 amino acids. Per the germline V gene, CDR1 is GTSNPN and CDR2 is SVGIG (reference sequence). The CDR3: CAWNVRGRTYEQYF. The DNA for the CDR3 is TGTGCCTGGAACGTAAGGGGCCGAACCTACGAGCAGTACTTC.

Details on this clone: At one boundary the junction diverges from the germline segment, which might be a read error. Written as DNA, the CDR3 is TGTGCCAGCAGTGAGCCACGGAAATTTTCCTTT. Translating gives CASSEPRKFSF. The chain employs TRBV6-1 and TRBJ1-1; D gene uncertain. Germline CDR1 and CDR2: MNHNS and SASEGT. The CDR3 extends over 11 amino acids.

The V and J genes are TRBV29-1 and TRBJ2-3, with D possibly TRBD2 on 6 matching bases. CDR1 is SQVTM and CDR2 is ANQGSEA in the germline V gene. The germline V and J ends were trimmed by 6 bases and 14 bases, with 15 bases remaining between them. CDR3 length: 10 amino acids. DNA for the CDR3: TGCAGCGTCGGTTCGCGGGAACTGTATTTT. It encodes CSVGSRELYF.

The V gene is TRBV7-9, the J gene TRBJ2-3; no definite D call. Germline CDR1 reads SEHNR; CDR2 reads FQNEAQ (reference sequence). The length of the CDR3 is 14 residues. With 6 bases removed from V and 5 bases from J, the gap between germline ends came to 15 bases. CDR3 bases: TGTGCCAGCAGTTTTGGATTGGGTGGAGATACGCAGTATTTT. Protein product: CASSFGLGGDTQYF.

This clone has more than one count but fewer than ten. The chain joins TRBV7-2 to TRBJ2-1; D remains ambiguous. Germline V lookup: CDR1 SGHTA, CDR2 FQGNSA. V lost 5 bases and J lost 9, with 11 bases in between. CDR3 size: 12 residues. The CDR3 protein is CASSLRVSEQFF. CDR3 DNA sequence: TGTGCCAGCAGCCTTCGTGTGAGTGAGCAGTTCTTC.

This clone was seen more than once but under ten times. This chain links TRBV7-9 with TRBJ2-1, with 8 bases aligning to TRBD2. The CDR3 totals 15 residues. Germline-derived CDR1 and CDR2 are SEHNR and FQNEAQ (reference sequence). After removal of 8 bases from V and 7 bases from J, the junction contained 13 bases not matched to a gene. The DNA for the CDR3 is TGTGCCAGCGGGGCGACGGGAGGGCCTGGGAATGAGCAGTTCTTC. Translation: CASGATGGPGNEQFF.

The chain uses TRBV6-5 and TRBJ1-1, with TRBD1 matching 9 bases. The CDR3 sequence is 15 residues long. The V and J ends lost 6 bases and 7 bases, in that order; junction bases with no gene match: 12. Germline lookup yields CDR1 MNHEY and CDR2 SVGAGI. Written as DNA, the CDR3 is TGTGCCAGCAGGCCGAGGACAGGGGCCGTCAATGAAGCTTTCTTT. Translating gives CASRPRTGAVNEAFF.

This chain joins TRBV5-6 and TRBJ2-4, with 9 bases that match TRBD2. Germline V gene sequence: CDR1 SGHDT, CDR2 YYEEEE. The CDR3 is made up of 14 amino acids. After removal of 1 base from V and 7 bases from J, the junction contained 3 bases not matched to a gene. CDR3 sequence reads: CASSLRAGGNIQYF. The CDR3, as DNA: TGTGCCAGCAGCTTGCGGGCGGGGGGGAACATTCAGTACTTC.